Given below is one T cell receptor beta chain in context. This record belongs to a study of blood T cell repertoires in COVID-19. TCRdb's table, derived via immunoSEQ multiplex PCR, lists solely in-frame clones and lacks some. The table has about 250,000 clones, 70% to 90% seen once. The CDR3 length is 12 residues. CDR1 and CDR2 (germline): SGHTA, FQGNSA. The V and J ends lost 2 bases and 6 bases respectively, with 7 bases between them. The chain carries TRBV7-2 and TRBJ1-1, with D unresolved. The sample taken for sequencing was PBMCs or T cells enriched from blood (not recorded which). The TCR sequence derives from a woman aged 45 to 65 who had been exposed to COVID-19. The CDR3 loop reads CASSLSVPEAFF. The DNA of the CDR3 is TGTGCCAGCAGCTTATCGGTTCCTGAAGCTTTCTTT.